The following is a T cell receptor (beta chain) sequence with its context. The antigen this receptor binds is unknown. One base away there is no much larger clone; base qualities are not given. The listed sequencing device is Illumina HiSeq 1500. TCRdb applied fastp at Q25 and MiXCR to the public reads, then kept only in-frame beta chains. Identical CDR3 proteins give one entry, which carries the most common genes and DNA. The sample data list 290,000 or so distinct CDR3 sequences, and approximately 8.9% of these were observed just once. Around 2.5% of the sample is taken by the ten largest. This sample is drawn from a study of T cell repertoires in cytomegalovirus infection (dated by TCRdb to between 2019 and 2020). The study in broad terms: Because public TCR beta signatures pointed to carriage of CMV infection together with the matching HLA type, the HLA type of each donor mattered for the analysis. Overall study results and their limits: The ex vivo response was dominated by HLA-C-restricted CMV-specific TCR beta clonotypes, and the single most frequent clonotype in two of eight donors was supplied by these HLA-C-restricted clonotypes. Carriers of CMV infection plus the relevant HLA type were discriminated by the cumulative frequency of public TCR beta family members in the study cohort and in an independent roughly 340-donor cohort.

The junction carries 18 bases between V and J, which are trimmed by 7 bases and 5 bases respectively. The germline V gene specifies SGHDT as CDR1 and YYEEEE as CDR2. The CDR3 has 14 amino acids, counting the end cysteine and phenylalanine. CDR3 DNA only is kept here, 42 bases in frame from base 1. Recombination joined TRBV5-6 with TRBJ1-2; the D gene is possibly TRBD1, with 6 bases matching. Input material: PBMCs. The sequence was obtained from a human donor in good health (CMV status not recorded). Some clones in this sample may be carry-over from other donors' samples. Here is the DNA: TGTGCCAGCGGACAGCCCTATATGGGGTATGGCTACACCTTC. This encodes CASGQPYMGYGYTF.